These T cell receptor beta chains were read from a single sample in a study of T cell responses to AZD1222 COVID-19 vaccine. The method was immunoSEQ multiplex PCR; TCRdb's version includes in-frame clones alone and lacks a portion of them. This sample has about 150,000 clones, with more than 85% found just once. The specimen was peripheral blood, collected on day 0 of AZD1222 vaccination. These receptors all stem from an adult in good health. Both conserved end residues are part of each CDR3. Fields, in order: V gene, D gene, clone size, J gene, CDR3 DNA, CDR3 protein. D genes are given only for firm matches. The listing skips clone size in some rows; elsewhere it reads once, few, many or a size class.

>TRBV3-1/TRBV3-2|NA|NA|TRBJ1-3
TGTGCCAGCAGCCAAGTCCCAGGGGACTCTGGAAACACCATATATTTT
CASSQVPGDSGNTIYF
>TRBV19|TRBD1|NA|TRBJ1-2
TGTGCCAGTAGTATGGGGGACGGGACAGAACTAAACTATGGCTACACCTTC
CASSMGDGTELNYGYTF
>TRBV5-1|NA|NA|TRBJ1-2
TGCGCCAGCAGCTTAGTCGATTTGAGGGACGGCTACACCTTC
CASSLVDLRDGYTF
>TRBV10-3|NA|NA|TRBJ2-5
TGTGCCATCAGTGAGCTGGACACCCAAGAGACCCAGTACTTC
CAISELDTQETQYF
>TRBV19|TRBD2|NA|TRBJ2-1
TGTGCCAGTAGTATTCCAGGACTAGCGGGGGTCAATGAGCAGTTCTTC
CASSIPGLAGVNEQFF
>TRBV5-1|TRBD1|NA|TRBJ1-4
TGCGCCAGCAGCGTTGGGACAGGGGGCGTTGCAACTAATGAAAAACTGTTTTTT
CASSVGTGGVATNEKLFF
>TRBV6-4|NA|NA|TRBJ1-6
TGTGCCAGCAGCCCCGACCTCTCCTATAATTCACCCCTCCACTTT
CASSPDLSYNSPLHF
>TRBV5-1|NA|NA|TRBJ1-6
TGCGCCAGCAGCTTGAATACCGGGACGCGGAATTCACCCCTCCACTTT
CASSLNTGTRNSPLHF
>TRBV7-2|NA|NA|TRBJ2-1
TGTGCCAGCAGCGCCGCCACAGGTTACAATGAGCAGTTCTTC
CASSAATGYNEQFF
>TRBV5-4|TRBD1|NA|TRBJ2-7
TGTGCCAGCAGCTGGGGGACAGGAAGCTACGAGCAGTACTTC
CASSWGTGSYEQYF
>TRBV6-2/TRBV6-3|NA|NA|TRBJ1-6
TGTGCCAGCATCCCCTTAGGGGGGCGGTCACCCCTCCACTTT
CASIPLGGRSPLHF
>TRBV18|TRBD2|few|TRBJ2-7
TGTGCCAGCTCCGCGGGAGTGGGTCCCTACGAGCAGTACTTC
CASSAGVGPYEQYF
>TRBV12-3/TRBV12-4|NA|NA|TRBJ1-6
TGTGCCAGCACCCCACGAGAAAATTCACCCCTCCACTTT
CASTPRENSPLHF
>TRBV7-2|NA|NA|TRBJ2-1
TGTGCCAGCAGCTTAGCTATAGGGGCGTACAATGAGCAGTTCTTC
CASSLAIGAYNEQFF
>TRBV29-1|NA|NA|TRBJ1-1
TGCAGCGTTCGTCACGGCTTGAACACTGAAGCTTTCTTT
CSVRHGLNTEAFF
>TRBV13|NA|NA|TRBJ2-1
TGTGCCAGCAGCTCAAGCGGACTTGAAAACGTCAATGAGCAGTTCTTC
CASSSSGLENVNEQFF
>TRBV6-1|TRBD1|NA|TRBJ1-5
TGTGCCAGCAGTGAAGCAGAGGACAGGACCTGGTATCAGCCCCAGCATTTT
CASSEAEDRTWYQPQHF
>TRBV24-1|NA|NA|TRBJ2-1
TGTGCCGTCGGCGAAGGCTCCTACAATGAGCAGTTCTTC
CAVGEGSYNEQFF
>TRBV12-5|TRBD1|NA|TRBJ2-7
TGTGCTAGTGGTCCAGGGGGACCCTACGAGCAGTACTTC
CASGPGGPYEQYF
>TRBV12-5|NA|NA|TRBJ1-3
TGTGCTAGTGGTACCGCAGGGTCCGCTAATGATGGCACCATATATTTT
CASGTAGSANDGTIYF
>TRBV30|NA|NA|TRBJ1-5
TGTGCCTGGAGAAGGGGAACGGATCAGCCCCAGCATTTT
CAWRRGTDQPQHF
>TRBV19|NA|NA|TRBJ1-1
TGTGCCAGTAGTATTGGTCCGACAGCTGACACTGAAGCTTTCTTT
CASSIGPTADTEAFF
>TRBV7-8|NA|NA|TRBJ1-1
TGTGCCAGCAGCCAAGGACGCAGGCCAGCTTTCTTT
CASSQGRRPAFF
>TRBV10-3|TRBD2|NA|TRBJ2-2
TGTGCCATCAGTGAGCCCAGCGGGACGAACACCGGGGAGCTGTTTTTT
CAISEPSGTNTGELFF
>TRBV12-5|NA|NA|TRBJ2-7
TGTGCTAGTTCTTCCCCTGGCTCCTACGAGCAGTACTTC
CASSSPGSYEQYF
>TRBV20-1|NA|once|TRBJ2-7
TGCAGTGCGAGGGCGGCCTACGAGCAGTACTTC
CSARAAYEQYF
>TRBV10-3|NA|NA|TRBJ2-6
TGTGCCATCAGTGGTGGGGACATTTTCCGCGTCCTGACTTTC
CAISGGDIFRVLTF
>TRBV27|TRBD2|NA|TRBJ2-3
TGTGCCAGCACCCCCTGGGGGGGAGGGCCTAATACGCAGTATTTT
CASTPWGGGPNTQYF
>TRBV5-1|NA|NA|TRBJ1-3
TGCGCCAGCAGCCACGACAGGCAGGGCTCTGGAAACACCATATATTTT
CASSHDRQGSGNTIYF
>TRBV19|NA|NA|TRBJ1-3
TGTGCCAGTAGAGGACGGGCCGAGTCTGGAAACACCATATATTTT
CASRGRAESGNTIYF
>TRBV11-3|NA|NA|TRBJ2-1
TGTGCCAGCAGCTTAGCGGAGAGGAGCTCCTACAATGAGCAGTTCTTC
CASSLAERSSYNEQFF
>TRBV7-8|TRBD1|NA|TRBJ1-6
TGTGCCAGCAGCACCCAAGCCGGGACAGGGACGACACCCCTCCACTTT
CASSTQAGTGTTPLHF
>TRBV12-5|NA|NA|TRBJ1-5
TGTGCTAGTGGTTTGGCCGGGCAGCCCCAGCATTTT
CASGLAGQPQHF
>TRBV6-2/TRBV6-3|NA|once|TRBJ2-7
TGTGCCAGCAGTGCGACCAATCGGGACTACGAGCAGTACTTC
CASSATNRDYEQYF
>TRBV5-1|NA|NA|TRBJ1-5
TGCGCCAGCAGCTTGGAGGGCAGTATCAATCAGCCCCAGCATTTT
CASSLEGSINQPQHF
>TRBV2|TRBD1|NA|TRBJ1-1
TGTGCCCCCGTCAGGGGGCTAAGGAACACTGAAGCTTTCTTT
CAPVRGLRNTEAFF
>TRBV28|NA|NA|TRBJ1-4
TGTGCCAGCTCTCCCGTCGATGAAAAACTGTTTTTT
CASSPVDEKLFF
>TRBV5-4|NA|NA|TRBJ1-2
TGTGCCAGCAGCAGACAAGGCCTGAACTATGGCTACACCTTC
CASSRQGLNYGYTF
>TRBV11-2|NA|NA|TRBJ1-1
TGTGCCAGCAGCTTCCTCTTAGGGATGAACACTGAAGCTTTCTTT
CASSFLLGMNTEAFF
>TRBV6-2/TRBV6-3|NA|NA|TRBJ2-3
TGTGCCAGCAGCACCCTGCGGGGGCCCTTAGGGCTCGATACGCAGTATTTT
CASSTLRGPLGLDTQYF
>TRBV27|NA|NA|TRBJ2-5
TGTGCCAGCACGCCTTCCCCGGCGGAGACCCAGTACTTC
CASTPSPAETQYF
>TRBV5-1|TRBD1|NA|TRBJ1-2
TGCGCCAGCAGCGACAGGGTGAACTATGGCTACACCTTC
CASSDRVNYGYTF
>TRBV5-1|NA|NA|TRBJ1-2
TGCGCCAGCAGCGCCACCCTGACAGCACTTTATGGCTACACCTTC
CASSATLTALYGYTF
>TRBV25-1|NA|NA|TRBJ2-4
TGTGCCAGCAGGGAAACCCGGGTGGGGGCCAAAAACATTCAGTACTTC
CASRETRVGAKNIQYF
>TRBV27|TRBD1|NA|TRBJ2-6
TGTGCCAGCAGGAAAGGGGGCTGGAGCTCTGGGGCCAACGTCCTGACTTTC
CASRKGGWSSGANVLTF